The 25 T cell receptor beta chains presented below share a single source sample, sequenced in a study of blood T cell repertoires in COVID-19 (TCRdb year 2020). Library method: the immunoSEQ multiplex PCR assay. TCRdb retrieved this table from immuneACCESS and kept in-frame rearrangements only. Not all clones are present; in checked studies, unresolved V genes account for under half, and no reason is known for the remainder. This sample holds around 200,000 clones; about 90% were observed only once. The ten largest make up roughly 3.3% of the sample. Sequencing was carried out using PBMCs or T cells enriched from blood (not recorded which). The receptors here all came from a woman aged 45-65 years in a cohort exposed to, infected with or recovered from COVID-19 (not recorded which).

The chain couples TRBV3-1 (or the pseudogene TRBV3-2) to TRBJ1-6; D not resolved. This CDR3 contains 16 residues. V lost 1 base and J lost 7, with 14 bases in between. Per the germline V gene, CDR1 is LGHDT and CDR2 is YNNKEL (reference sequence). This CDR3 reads CASSQAGGIPNSPLHF. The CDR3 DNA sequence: TGTGCCAGCAGCCAAGCAGGTGGAATCCCCAATTCACCCCTCCACTTT.

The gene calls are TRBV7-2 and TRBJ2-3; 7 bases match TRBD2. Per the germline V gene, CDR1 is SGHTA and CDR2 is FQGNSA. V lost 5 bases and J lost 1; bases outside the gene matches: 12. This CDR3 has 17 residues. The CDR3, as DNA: TGTGCCAGCAGCAGCAGAAAAAGACTAGCCGGCACAGATACGCAGTATTTT. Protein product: CASSSRKRLAGTDTQYF.

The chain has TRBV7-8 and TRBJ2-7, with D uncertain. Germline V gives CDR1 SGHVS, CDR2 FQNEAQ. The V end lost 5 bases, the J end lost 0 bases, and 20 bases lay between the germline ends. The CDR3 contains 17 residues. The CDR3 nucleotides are TGTGCCAGCAGCCACGTGGTAGCAAGGCCGAGCTCCTACGAGCAGTACTTC. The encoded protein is CASSHVVARPSSYEQYF.

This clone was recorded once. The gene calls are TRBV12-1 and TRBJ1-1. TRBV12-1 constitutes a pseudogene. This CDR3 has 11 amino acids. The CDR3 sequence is CASSLSAEAFF. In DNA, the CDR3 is TGTGCCAGCAGCTTGTCGGCTGAAGCTTTCTTT.

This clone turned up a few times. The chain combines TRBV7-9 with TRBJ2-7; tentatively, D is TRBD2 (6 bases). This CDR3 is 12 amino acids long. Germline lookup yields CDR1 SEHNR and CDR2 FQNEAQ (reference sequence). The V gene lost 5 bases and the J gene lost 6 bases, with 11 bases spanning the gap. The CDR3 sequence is CASSPVGGEQYF. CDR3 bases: TGTGCCAGCAGCCCCGTGGGGGGCGAGCAGTACTTC.

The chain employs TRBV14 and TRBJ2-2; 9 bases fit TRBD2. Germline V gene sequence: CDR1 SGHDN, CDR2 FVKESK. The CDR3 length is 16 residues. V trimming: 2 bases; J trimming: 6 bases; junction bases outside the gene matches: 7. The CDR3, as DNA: TGTGCCAGCAGCCAACTGCGGGGGGGCCTTTCCGGGGAGCTGTTTTTT. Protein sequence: CASSQLRGGLSGELFF. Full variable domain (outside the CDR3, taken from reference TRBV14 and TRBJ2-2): EAGVTQFPSHSVIEKGQTVTLRCDPISGHDNLYWYRRVMGKEIKFLLHFVKESKQDESGMPNNRFLAERTGGTYSTLKVQPAELEDSGVYFCASSQLRGGLSGELFFGEGSRLTVL.

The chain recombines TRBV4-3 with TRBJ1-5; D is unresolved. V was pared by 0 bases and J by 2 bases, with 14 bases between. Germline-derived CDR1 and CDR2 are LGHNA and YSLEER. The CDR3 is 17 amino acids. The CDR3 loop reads CASSQDHRERCNQPQHF. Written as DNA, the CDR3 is TGCGCCAGCAGCCAAGATCACCGGGAGCGCTGCAATCAGCCCCAGCATTTT.

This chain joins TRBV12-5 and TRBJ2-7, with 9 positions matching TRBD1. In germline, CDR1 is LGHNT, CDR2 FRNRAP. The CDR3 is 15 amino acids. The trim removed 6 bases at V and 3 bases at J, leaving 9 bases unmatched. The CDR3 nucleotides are TGTGCTAGTGGAATCCGGGACAGGGATAACTACGAGCAGTACTTC. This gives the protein CASGIRDRDNYEQYF. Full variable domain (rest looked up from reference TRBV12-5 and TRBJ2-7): DARVTQTPRHKVTEMGQEVTMRCQPILGHNTVFWYRQTMMQGLELLAYFRNRAPLDDSGMPKDRFSAEMPDATLATLKIQPSEPRDSAVYFCASGIRDRDNYEQYFGPGTRLTVT.

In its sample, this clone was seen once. CDR3 region: CASSWGGGARRGYTF. The CDR3 region has the DNA TGTGCCAGCAGTTGGGGGGGCGGGGCCCGTAGGGGCTACACCTTC. The chain links TRBV28 to TRBJ1-2, with D perhaps TRBD1 (6 bases). Germline lookup yields CDR1 MDHEN and CDR2 SYDVKM. The CDR3 contains 15 residues. The V gene lost 4 bases and the J gene lost 8 bases, with 20 bases spanning the gap.

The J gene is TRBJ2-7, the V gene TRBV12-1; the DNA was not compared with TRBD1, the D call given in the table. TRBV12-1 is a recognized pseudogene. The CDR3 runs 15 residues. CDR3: CASSFRWQESYEQYF. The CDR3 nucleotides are TGTGCCAGCAGCTTTCGGTGGCAGGAATCCTACGAGCAGTACTTC.

CDR3 sequence (DNA): TGTGCCAGCAGCCTACTAGCGGGGGGCGGAACCGATCCGCAGTATTTT. Protein product: CASSLLAGGGTDPQYF. The genes are TRBV4-2 and TRBJ2-3; TRBD2 aligns across 12 bases. With V trimmed by 4 bases and J by 10 bases, 12 bases remained unmatched. The CDR3 covers 16 residues. Germline-derived CDR1 and CDR2 are LGHNA and YNFKEQ.

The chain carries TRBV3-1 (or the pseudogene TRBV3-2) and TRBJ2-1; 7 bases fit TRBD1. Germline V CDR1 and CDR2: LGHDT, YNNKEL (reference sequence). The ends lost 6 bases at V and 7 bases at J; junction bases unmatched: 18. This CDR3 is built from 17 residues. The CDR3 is CASSRSEATGVRNEQFF. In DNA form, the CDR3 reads TGTGCCAGCAGTCGAAGCGAGGCCACAGGGGTTAGAAATGAGCAGTTCTTC.

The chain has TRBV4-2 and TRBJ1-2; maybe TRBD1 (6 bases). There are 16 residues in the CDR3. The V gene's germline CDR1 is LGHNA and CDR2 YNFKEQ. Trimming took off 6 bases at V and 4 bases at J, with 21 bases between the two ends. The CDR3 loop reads CASSLHILYRVYGYTF. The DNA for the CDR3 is TGTGCCAGCAGTCTTCATATTTTATACAGGGTCTATGGCTACACCTTC.

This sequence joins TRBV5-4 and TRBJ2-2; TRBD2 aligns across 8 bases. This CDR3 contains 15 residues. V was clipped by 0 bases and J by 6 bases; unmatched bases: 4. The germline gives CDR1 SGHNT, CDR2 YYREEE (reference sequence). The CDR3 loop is CASSLAGGGPGELFF. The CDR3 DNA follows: TGTGCCAGCAGCTTGGCCGGGGGGGGGCCCGGGGAGCTGTTTTTT.

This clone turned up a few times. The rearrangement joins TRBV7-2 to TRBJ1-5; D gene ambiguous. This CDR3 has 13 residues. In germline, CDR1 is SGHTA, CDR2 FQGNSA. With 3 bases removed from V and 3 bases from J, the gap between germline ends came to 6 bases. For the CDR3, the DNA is TGTGCCAGCAGCTTCAACTTCAATCAGCCCCAGCATTTT. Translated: CASSFNFNQPQHF.

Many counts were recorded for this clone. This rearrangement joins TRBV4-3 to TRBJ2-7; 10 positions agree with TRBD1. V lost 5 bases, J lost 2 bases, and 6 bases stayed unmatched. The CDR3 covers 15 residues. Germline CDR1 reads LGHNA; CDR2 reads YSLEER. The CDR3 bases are TGCGCCAGCAGCTACGGACAGGGGGAAACCTACGAGCAGTACTTC. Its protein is CASSYGQGETYEQYF.

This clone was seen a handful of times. Here the CDR3 DNA reads TGTGCCAGCAGCAAAGTAGCGGGGCGCACCGGGGAGCTGTTTTTT. It is translated as CASSKVAGRTGELFF. The chain employs TRBV7-2 and TRBJ2-2; TRBD2 matches 8 bases. The CDR3 spans 15 residues. The junction had 6 bases not matched to a gene; V was cut back by 5 bases and J by 4 bases. Germline-derived CDR1 and CDR2 are SGHTA and FQGNSA.

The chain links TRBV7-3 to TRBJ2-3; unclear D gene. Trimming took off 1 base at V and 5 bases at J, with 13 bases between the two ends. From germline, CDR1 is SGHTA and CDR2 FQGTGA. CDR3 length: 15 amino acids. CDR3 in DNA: TGTGCCAGCAGCTTAAGAGGCGGTACTGGAGATACGCAGTATTTT. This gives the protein CASSLRGGTGDTQYF.

CDR3: CASSLTGDREQYF. The CDR3 DNA follows: TGTGCCAGCAGCTTAACCGGGGACAGGGAGCAGTACTTC. The chain uses TRBV7-2 and TRBJ2-7, with 8 bases that match TRBD1. The trim removed 2 bases at V and 7 bases at J, leaving 4 bases unmatched. This CDR3 has 13 amino acids. Looked up from germline, CDR1 is SGHTA and CDR2 is FQGNSA.

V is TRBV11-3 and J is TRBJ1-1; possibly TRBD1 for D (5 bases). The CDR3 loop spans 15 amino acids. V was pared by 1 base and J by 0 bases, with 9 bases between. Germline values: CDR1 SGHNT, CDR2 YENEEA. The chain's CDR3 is CASSLGGTMNTEAFF. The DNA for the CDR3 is TGTGCCAGCAGCTTAGGCGGGACGATGAACACTGAAGCTTTCTTT.

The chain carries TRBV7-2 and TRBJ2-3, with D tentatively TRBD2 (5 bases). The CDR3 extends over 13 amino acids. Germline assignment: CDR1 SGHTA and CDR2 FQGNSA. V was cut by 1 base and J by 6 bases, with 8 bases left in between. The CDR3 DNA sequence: TGTGCCAGCAGCTTAGGGAGGCGGGATACGCAGTATTTT. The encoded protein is CASSLGRRDTQYF.

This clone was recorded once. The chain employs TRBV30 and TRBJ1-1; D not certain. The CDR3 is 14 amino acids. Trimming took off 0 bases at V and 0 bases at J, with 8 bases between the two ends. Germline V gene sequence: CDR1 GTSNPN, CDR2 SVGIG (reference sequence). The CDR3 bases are TGTGCCTGGAGTGTGGGCAGGATGAACACTGAAGCTTTCTTT. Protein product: CAWSVGRMNTEAFF. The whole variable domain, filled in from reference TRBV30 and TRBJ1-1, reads SQTIHQWPATLVQPVGSPLSLECTVEGTSNPNLYWYRQAAGRGLQLLFYSVGIGQISSEVPQNLSASRPQDRQFILSSKKLLLSDSGFYLCAWSVGRMNTEAFFGQGTRLTVV.

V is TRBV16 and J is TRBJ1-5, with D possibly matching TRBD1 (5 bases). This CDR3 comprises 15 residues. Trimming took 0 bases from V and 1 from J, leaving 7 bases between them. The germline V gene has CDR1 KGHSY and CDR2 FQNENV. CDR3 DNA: TGTGCCAGCAGCCAATCGTGGGGCAGCAATCAGCCCCAGCATTTT. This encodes CASSQSWGSNQPQHF. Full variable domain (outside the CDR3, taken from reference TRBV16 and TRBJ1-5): GEEVAQTPKHLVRGEGQKAKLYCAPIKGHSYVFWYQQVLKNEFKFLISFQNENVFDETGMPKERFSAKCLPNSPCSLEIQATKLEDSAVYFCASSQSWGSNQPQHFGDGTRLSIL.

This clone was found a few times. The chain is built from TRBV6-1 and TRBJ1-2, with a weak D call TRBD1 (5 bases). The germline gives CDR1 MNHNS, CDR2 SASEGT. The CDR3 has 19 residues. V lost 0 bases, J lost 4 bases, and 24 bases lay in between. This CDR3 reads CASSEATRRVGGGVYGYTF. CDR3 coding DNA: TGTGCCAGCAGTGAAGCCACCCGGCGAGTTGGTGGGGGGGTCTATGGCTACACCTTC.

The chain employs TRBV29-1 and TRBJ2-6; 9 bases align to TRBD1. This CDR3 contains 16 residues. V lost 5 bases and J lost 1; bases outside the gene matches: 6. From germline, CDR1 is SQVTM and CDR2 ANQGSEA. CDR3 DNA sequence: TGCAGCGTTCTCCCGGGACAGGGATCTGGGGCCAACGTCCTGACTTTC. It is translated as CSVLPGQGSGANVLTF. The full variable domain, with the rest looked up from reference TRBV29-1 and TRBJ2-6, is SAVISQKPSRDICQRGTSLTIQCQVDSQVTMMFWYRQQPGQSLTLIATANQGSEATYESGFVIDKFPISRPNLTFSTLTVSNMSPEDSSIYLCSVLPGQGSGANVLTFGAGSRLTVL.